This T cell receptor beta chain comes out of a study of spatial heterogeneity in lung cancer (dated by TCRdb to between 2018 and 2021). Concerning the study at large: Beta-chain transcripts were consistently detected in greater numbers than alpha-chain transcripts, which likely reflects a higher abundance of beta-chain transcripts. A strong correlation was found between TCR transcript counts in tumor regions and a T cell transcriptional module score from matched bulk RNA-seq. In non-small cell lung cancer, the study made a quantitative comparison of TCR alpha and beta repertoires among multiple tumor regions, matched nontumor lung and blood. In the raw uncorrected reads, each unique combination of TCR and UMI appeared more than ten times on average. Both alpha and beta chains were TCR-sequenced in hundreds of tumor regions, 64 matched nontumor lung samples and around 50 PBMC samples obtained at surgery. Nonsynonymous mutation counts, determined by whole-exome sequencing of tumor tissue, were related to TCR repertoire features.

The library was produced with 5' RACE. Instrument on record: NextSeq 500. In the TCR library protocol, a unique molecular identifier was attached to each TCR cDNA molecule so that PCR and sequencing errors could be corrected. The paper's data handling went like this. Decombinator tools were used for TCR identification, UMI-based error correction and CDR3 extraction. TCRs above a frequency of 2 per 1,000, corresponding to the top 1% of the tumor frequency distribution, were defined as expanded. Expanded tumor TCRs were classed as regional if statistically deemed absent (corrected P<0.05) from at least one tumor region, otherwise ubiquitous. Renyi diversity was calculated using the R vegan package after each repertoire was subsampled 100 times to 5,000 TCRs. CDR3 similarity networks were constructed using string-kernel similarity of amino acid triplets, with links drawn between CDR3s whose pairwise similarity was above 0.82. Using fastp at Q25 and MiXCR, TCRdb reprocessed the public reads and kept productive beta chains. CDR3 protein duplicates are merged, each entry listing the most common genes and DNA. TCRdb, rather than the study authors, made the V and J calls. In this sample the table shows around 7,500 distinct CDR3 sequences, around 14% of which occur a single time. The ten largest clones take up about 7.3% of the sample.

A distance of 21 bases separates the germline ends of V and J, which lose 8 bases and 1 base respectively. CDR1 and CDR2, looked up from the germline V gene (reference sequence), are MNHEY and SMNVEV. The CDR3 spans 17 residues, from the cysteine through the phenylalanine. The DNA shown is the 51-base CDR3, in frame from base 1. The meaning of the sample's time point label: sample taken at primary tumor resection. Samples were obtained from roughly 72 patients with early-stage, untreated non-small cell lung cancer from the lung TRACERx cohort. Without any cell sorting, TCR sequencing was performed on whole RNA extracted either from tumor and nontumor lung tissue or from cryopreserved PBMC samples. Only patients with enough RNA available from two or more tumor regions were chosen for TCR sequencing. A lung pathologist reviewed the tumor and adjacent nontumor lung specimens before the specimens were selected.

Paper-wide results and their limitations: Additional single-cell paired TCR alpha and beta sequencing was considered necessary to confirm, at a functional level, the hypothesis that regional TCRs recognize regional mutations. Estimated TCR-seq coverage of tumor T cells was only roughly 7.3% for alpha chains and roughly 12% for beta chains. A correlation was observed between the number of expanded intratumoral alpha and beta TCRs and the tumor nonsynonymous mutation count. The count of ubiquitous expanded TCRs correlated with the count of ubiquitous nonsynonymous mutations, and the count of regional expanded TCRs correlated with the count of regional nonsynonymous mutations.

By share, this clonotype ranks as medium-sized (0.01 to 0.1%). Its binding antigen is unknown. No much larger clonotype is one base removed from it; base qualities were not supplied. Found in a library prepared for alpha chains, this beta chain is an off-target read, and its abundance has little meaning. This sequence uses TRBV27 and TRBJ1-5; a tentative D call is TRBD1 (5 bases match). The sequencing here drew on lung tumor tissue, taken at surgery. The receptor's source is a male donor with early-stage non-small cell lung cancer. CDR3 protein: CASGNVNPGGSNQPQHF. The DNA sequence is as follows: TGTGCCAGCGGAAACGTGAATCCGGGGGGGAGCAATCAGCCCCAGCATTTT.